This entry lists 17 T cell receptor beta chains sequenced from one sample in a study of shared clonotypes between healthy human individuals. Measured with immunoSEQ multiplex PCR; TCRdb has only the in-frame clones, and not every one. The table has about 600,000 clones, roughly 97% seen once. The sequencing sample was made of naive CD4+ T cells sorted from blood. Documented subset: CD45RA+ positively selected. All receptors come from a woman in her twenties or thirties in good health.

The rearrangement uses TRBV5-5 and TRBJ2-7, with no clear D. The V end lost 0 bases, the J end lost 6 bases, and 16 bases lay between the germline ends. CDR3 length equals 15 residues. CDR1 and CDR2 from the germline V gene are SGHKS and YYEKEE (reference sequence). CDR3 nucleotides: TGTGCCAGCAGCTTGGGTGGAAACCTGCCTGGCGAGCAGTACTTC. It is translated as CASSLGGNLPGEQYF.

This clone was found a few times. Different DNA sequences within this sample yield the same CDR3. The rearrangement uses TRBV30 and TRBJ1-5, with unresolved D. The V gene lost 0 bases and the J gene lost 2 bases, with 8 bases spanning the gap. CDR3 size: 14 residues. Germline values: CDR1 GTSNPN, CDR2 SVGIG (reference sequence). CDR3: CAWSVGGGNQPQHF. The CDR3 DNA sequence: TGTGCCTGGAGTGTCGGTGGGGGCAATCAGCCCCAGCATTTT.

The chain recombines TRBV7-6 with TRBJ2-3; D unclear. The ends were cut back, 2 bases at V and 6 bases at J, with 3 bases in the middle. The CDR3 extends over 11 amino acids. CDR1 is SGHVS, CDR2 FNYEAQ, per germline. The CDR3 nucleotides are TGTGCCAGCAGCTTACAGGATACGCAGTATTTT. This codes for CASSLQDTQYF.

This rearrangement joins TRBV7-8 to TRBJ1-3; D remains unclear. The CDR3 extends over 15 amino acids. The V gene lost 1 base and the J gene lost 4 bases, with 11 bases spanning the gap. Germline CDR1 reads SGHVS; CDR2 reads FQNEAQ. The CDR3 sequence: CASSLGARLGNTIYF. CDR3 coding DNA: TGTGCCAGCAGCTTAGGGGCGCGATTAGGAAACACCATATATTTT.

The chain joins TRBV7-8 to TRBJ2-1, with a possible D match to TRBD2 (6 bases). This CDR3 is 13 amino acids long. From germline, CDR1 is SGHVS and CDR2 FQNEAQ. V dropped 5 bases and J dropped 11 bases, with 16 bases sitting between them. In DNA form, the CDR3 reads TGTGCCAGCAGCCCAGACGATAGCGGAAAGCAGTTCTTC. This sequence encodes CASSPDDSGKQFF. Using reference TRBV7-8 and TRBJ2-1 for the parts outside the CDR3, the full variable domain is GAGVSQSPRYKVAKRGQDVALRCDPISGHVSLFWYQQALGQGPEFLTYFQNEAQLDKSGLPSDRFFAERPEGSVSTLKIQRTQQEDSAVYLCASSPDDSGKQFFGPGTRLTVL.

The chain joins TRBV19 to TRBJ2-3; D tentatively reads TRBD1 or TRBD2 (5 bases each). The CDR3 runs to 14 residues. Trimming took 4 bases from V and 0 from J, leaving 8 bases between them. Germline values: CDR1 LNHDA, CDR2 SQIVND (reference sequence). CDR3: CASSRWGSTDTQYF. The DNA for the CDR3 is TGTGCCAGTAGTAGGTGGGGGAGCACAGATACGCAGTATTTT.

This clone was counted once. The V and J genes are TRBV19 and TRBJ2-5; TRBD2 matches 12 bases. The CDR3 extends over 18 amino acids. Germline V gene lookup returns CDR1 LNHDA and CDR2 SQIVND (reference sequence). J lost 5 bases, V lost 3 bases, and 13 bases had no gene match. The DNA of the CDR3 is TGTGCCAGTAGTATCGGGGGTTGGGCCGGACTAGCGGGGGAGACCCAGTACTTC. Residues: CASSIGGWAGLAGETQYF.

In the case of this clone: This same CDR3 is encoded by further DNA sequences in the sample. The CDR3 nucleotides read TGTGCCAGCAGCTTAACTCGTTCGGATACGCAGTATTTT. Residues: CASSLTRSDTQYF. The chain has TRBV7-2 and TRBJ2-3; D ambiguous. Trimming left V 2 bases short and J 6 bases short, with 9 bases between. CDR1 is SGHTA, CDR2 FQGNSA, per germline. The CDR3 consists of 13 residues.

The chain employs TRBV2 and TRBJ2-5, with D unclear. The DNA matches TRBJ2-7 better at its end, which makes the J call doubtful. This CDR3 is built from 15 residues. Germline loops: CDR1 SNHLY, CDR2 FYNNEI. The CDR3 is CASSEATIITYEQYF. CDR3 DNA: TGTGCCAGCAGTGAAGCTACAATCATAACCTACGAGCAGTACTTC.

V and J are TRBV9 and TRBJ2-5; tentatively, D is TRBD1 (5 bases). Trimming pared 0 bases from V and 5 bases from J, leaving 8 bases between. The CDR3 has 13 residues. Germline V gene lookup returns CDR1 SGDLS and CDR2 YYNGEE. DNA for the CDR3: TGTGCCAGCAGCGTAGGCCCAGGGGAGACCCAGTACTTC. Translation: CASSVGPGETQYF.

The CDR3, as DNA: TGTGCCAGCAGCGCGGACAGGGGGTTCACCGGGGAGCTGTTTTTT. It translates to CASSADRGFTGELFF. The chain carries TRBV9 and TRBJ2-2; 10 bases match TRBD1. The germline CDR1 and CDR2 sequences are SGDLS and YYNGEE. There are 15 residues in the CDR3. The V segment lost 3 bases and the J segment 4 bases; nucleotides outside the gene matches: 3. The complete variable domain, with remaining parts taken from reference TRBV9 and TRBJ2-2, reads DSGVTQTPKHLITATGQRVTLRCSPRSGDLSVYWYQQSLDQGLQFLIQYYNGEERAKGNILERFSAQQFPDLHSELNLSSLELGDSALYFCASSADRGFTGELFFGEGSRLTVL.

CDR3 sequence reads: CASSLGVGVKTQYF. The CDR3 DNA is TGTGCCAGCAGCTTGGGGGTGGGAGTTAAGACCCAGTACTTC. V gene TRBV5-8 combines with J gene TRBJ2-5; tentative D call: TRBD2 (5 bases). Germline CDR1 and CDR2: SGHTS and YDEGEE. Trimming pared 0 bases from V and 6 bases from J, leaving 12 bases between. The CDR3 contains 14 residues.

The chain has TRBV28 and TRBJ1-4; 7 bases line up with TRBD1. The germline V gene has CDR1 MDHEN and CDR2 SYDVKM. V shed 6 bases and J 0 bases; nucleotides not matched to a gene: 4. The CDR3 totals 15 residues. The CDR3, as DNA: TGTGCCAGCAGGGGACAGCCGTCAACTAATGAAAAACTGTTTTTT. Translated: CASRGQPSTNEKLFF.

This chain uses TRBV29-1 with TRBJ1-2; D unclear. Germline CDR1 is SQVTM and CDR2 is ANQGSEA. The germline V and J ends were trimmed by 3 bases and 3 bases, with 8 bases remaining between them. The CDR3 is 12 amino acids. CDR3 DNA: TGCAGCGTTGACCGTCCGGACTATGGCTACACCTTC. Amino acids: CSVDRPDYGYTF.

The gene calls are TRBV11-2 and TRBJ2-7; D is uncertain. V lost 2 bases, J lost 3 bases, and 11 bases lay in between. Germline lookup yields CDR1 SGHAT and CDR2 FQNNGV. This CDR3 contains 14 residues. CDR3 loop: CASSLNGAYYEQYF. CDR3 nucleotide sequence: TGTGCCAGCAGCTTAAACGGAGCCTACTACGAGCAGTACTTC.

The V and J genes are TRBV28 and TRBJ2-1; no clear D. With 7 bases removed from V and 1 base from J, the gap between germline ends came to 11 bases. Germline loops: CDR1 MDHEN, CDR2 SYDVKM. The CDR3 totals 14 residues. For the CDR3, the DNA is TGTGCCAGCATTGCAAGCACATCCTACAATGAGCAGTTCTTC. Its translation: CASIASTSYNEQFF.

CDR3 bases: TGTGCCTCCTCCGACGGGGGCTTTGAAGCTTTCTTT. This codes for CASSDGGFEAFF. The chain recombines TRBV19 with TRBJ1-1, with D perhaps matching TRBD1 (6 bases). Trimming cost V 11 bases and J 7 bases, with 17 bases left between them. CDR1 and CDR2 (germline): LNHDA, SQIVND (reference sequence). This CDR3 region has 12 residues.